Below, 21 T cell receptor beta chains from the same sample are listed, as sequenced in a study of cytomegalovirus exposure and HLA in healthy donors. PCR used 60 Vbeta primers and 13 Jbeta primers. Clones were sequenced by immunoSEQ multiplex PCR, and TCRdb holds only the in-frame ones, with some missing. Here the sample spans about 150,000 clones, less than 65% being singletons. The sequenced sample was PBMCs. The receptors come from a woman aged 25 to 45 in good health and CMV-seropositive.

The chain uses TRBV5-6 and TRBJ2-7; TRBD2 agrees at 9 bases. V lost 3 bases and J lost 1; bases outside the gene matches: 11. CDR3 length: 17 residues. Germline lookup yields CDR1 SGHDT and CDR2 YYEEEE. The CDR3 loop is CASSSETSGLLSYEQYF. CDR3 DNA sequence: TGTGCCAGCAGCTCCGAGACTAGCGGCCTGTTGTCCTACGAGCAGTACTTC.

The table lists this clone with a few counts. CDR3 residues: CASSRDRDNSPLHF. The CDR3 coding sequence is TGTGCCAGCAGCCGGGACAGGGATAATTCACCCCTCCACTTT. J is TRBJ1-6 and V is TRBV5-8; 9 positions match TRBD1. Germline assignment: CDR1 SGHTS and CDR2 YDEGEE. Unmatched junction bases numbered 1, after V lost 4 bases and J lost 5 bases. The CDR3 sequence is 14 residues long.

The table lists this clone with a few counts. The CDR3 DNA reads TGTGCCAGCAGTTTAAGCTTGTCGGTAACTGGAAACACCATATATTTT. Protein: CASSLSLSVTGNTIYF. This chain uses TRBV28 with TRBJ1-3, with D uncertain. Germline CDR1 MDHEN, CDR2 SYDVKM. CDR3 length: 16 amino acids. V was cut by 2 bases and J by 2 bases, with 13 bases left in between.

The sample holds a few counts of this clone. V and J are TRBV7-3 and TRBJ1-5, with 7 bases that match TRBD1. Germline CDR1 and CDR2: SGHTA and FQGTGA. This CDR3 is 15 amino acids long. The trim removed 1 base at V and 5 bases at J, leaving 5 bases unmatched. CDR3 protein: CASSLREQGYQPQHF. DNA for the CDR3: TGTGCCAGCAGCTTAAGGGAACAGGGGTATCAGCCCCAGCATTTT.

On this clone: One end of the junction fails to match germline, which may point to a read error. This chain connects TRBV6-1 to TRBJ1-5; D not certain. The length of the CDR3 is 14 residues. The V gene's germline CDR1 is MNHNS and CDR2 SASEGT. The DNA of the CDR3 is TGTGCCAGCAGAGAAGGTATCCAGAACCAGCCCCAGCATTTT. This translates into CASREGIQNQPQHF.

A few counts support this clone. The J gene is TRBJ1-5, the V gene TRBV28, with 9 bases that match TRBD1. CDR3 length equals 16 residues. The trim removed 4 bases at V and 6 bases at J, leaving 10 bases unmatched. Germline V gene lookup returns CDR1 MDHEN and CDR2 SYDVKM. This CDR3 reads CASSSPGQGSSQPQHF. CDR3 DNA: TGTGCCAGCAGTTCCCCGGGACAGGGTAGTAGTCAGCCCCAGCATTTT.

The chain employs TRBV10-3 and TRBJ2-7, with 9 positions matching TRBD2. The CDR3 sequence is 14 residues long. CDR1 and CDR2 (germline): ENHRY, SYGVKD. The trim removed 10 bases at V and 1 base at J, leaving 8 bases unmatched. Written as DNA, the CDR3 is TGTGCCACCGGACTAGCGTATGATTCCTACGAGCAGTACTTC. As protein: CATGLAYDSYEQYF.

This clone has just a few counts. The chain uses TRBV19 and TRBJ2-1; D unresolved. Germline values: CDR1 LNHDA, CDR2 SQIVND (reference sequence). This CDR3 is 13 amino acids long. V was cut by 3 bases and J by 3 bases, with 6 bases left in between. In DNA, the CDR3 is TGTGCCAGTAGTATGAGCGTCTACAATGAGCAGTTCTTC. It is translated as CASSMSVYNEQFF. The entire variable domain, with the rest obtained from reference TRBV19 and TRBJ2-1, is as follows: DGGITQSPKYLFRKEGQNVTLSCEQNLNHDAMYWYRQDPGQGLRLIYYSQIVNDFQKGDIAEGYSVSREKKESFPLTVTSAQKNPTAFYLCASSMSVYNEQFFGPGTRLTVL.

Comment on this clone: The germline gene is not matched at one end of the junction; a read error may be the cause. The rearrangement links TRBV6-5 to TRBJ1-1; D might be TRBD1 (6 bases). The CDR3 covers 14 residues. Looked up from germline, CDR1 is MNHEY and CDR2 is SVGAGI. CDR3 loop: CASSLTTGNTGAFF. CDR3 coding DNA: TGTGCCAGCAGTTTAACGACAGGAAACACTGGAGCTTTCTTT.

J is TRBJ2-5 and V is TRBV19, with TRBD1 identical over 8 bases. Judging by the DNA end, TRBJ2-7 fits better; the J call may be wrong. The CDR3 has 14 amino acids. Germline lookup yields CDR1 LNHDA and CDR2 SQIVND (reference sequence). The CDR3 DNA is TGTGCCAGTAGTAGGGACAGGTTATCCTACGAGCAGTACTTC. This gives the protein CASSRDRLSYEQYF.

This clone was picked up a small number of times. The chain combines TRBV4-1 with TRBJ2-7, with D tentatively TRBD2 (6 bases). CDR3 length: 15 amino acids. Trimming removed 3 bases at V and 2 bases at J, with 14 bases between. Germline CDR1 reads MGHRA; CDR2 reads YSYEKL. CDR3 nucleotides: TGCGCCAGCAGCCAGGGGACTGCCCATACCTACGAGCAGTACTTC. It specifies CASSQGTAHTYEQYF.

J is TRBJ1-1 and V is TRBV28; D might be TRBD1 (6 bases). Between the trimmed V and J ends, which lost 8 bases and 7 bases, there was a span of 20 bases. The CDR3 length is 14 residues. The germline V gene encodes CDR1 MDHEN and CDR2 SYDVKM. The CDR3 bases are TGTGCCAGCGTGCAGGGGCAGGGCAGACGTGAAGCTTTCTTT. Translation gives CASVQGQGRREAFF.

This chain connects TRBV7-9 to TRBJ1-2; 8 nucleotides line up with TRBD1. Looked up from germline, CDR1 is SEHNR and CDR2 is FQNEAQ (reference sequence). This CDR3 is built from 17 residues. J was trimmed by 6 bases and V by 1 base; bases with no gene match: 13. The CDR3 spells CASSLGYRAGGEDGYTF. For the CDR3, the DNA is TGTGCCAGCAGCTTAGGATACCGTGCAGGGGGCGAGGATGGCTACACCTTC.

J is TRBJ2-3 and V is TRBV6-5, with D perhaps TRBD2 (6 bases). Germline values: CDR1 MNHEY, CDR2 SVGAGI. The CDR3 sequence is 16 residues long. V was clipped by 2 bases and J by 3 bases, with 15 bases between them. The CDR3 reads CASSYAPGGLTDTQYF. The CDR3 DNA sequence: TGTGCCAGCAGTTACGCTCCAGGAGGGCTTACAGATACGCAGTATTTT.

The sample holds a few counts of this clone. Compared with germline, one end of the junction differs, possibly owing to a read error. V usage is TRBV13 and J usage is TRBJ2-6; no reliable D call. Germline CDR1 is PRHDT and CDR2 is FYEKMQ (reference sequence). CDR3 length: 18 amino acids. CDR3: CASSIGLGKSSGANVLTF. As DNA, the CDR3 is TGTGCCAGCAGCATAGGTTTGGGCAAAAGCTCTGGGGCCAACGTCCTGACTTTC.

This clone was counted only a few times. The genes are TRBV7-6 and TRBJ2-3, with TRBD2 as a possible D gene (6 bases). V lost 1 base and J lost 5, with 13 bases in between. From germline, CDR1 is SGHVS and CDR2 FNYEAQ. The CDR3 consists of 15 residues. The CDR3 loop reads CASSLVAMGGDTQYF. DNA for the CDR3: TGTGCCAGCAGCTTAGTGGCTATGGGAGGAGATACGCAGTATTTT. The whole variable domain, filled in from reference TRBV7-6 and TRBJ2-3, reads GAGVSQSPRYKVTKRGQDVALRCDPISGHVSLYWYRQALGQGPEFLTYFNYEAQQDKSGLPNDRFSAERPEGSISTLTIQRTEQRDSAMYRCASSLVAMGGDTQYFGPGTRLTVL.

This clone has more than one count but fewer than ten. The chain employs TRBV2 and TRBJ1-5; no firm D call. Germline lookup yields CDR1 SNHLY and CDR2 FYNNEI. Trimming removed 7 bases from V and 0 bases from J, with 13 bases in between. The length of the CDR3 is 15 residues. The CDR3 here is CASKEGGYSNQPQHF. The DNA of the CDR3 is TGTGCCAGCAAGGAGGGAGGATATAGCAATCAGCCCCAGCATTTT.

The chain joins TRBV19 to TRBJ2-2, with 10 bases lining up with TRBD1. V was pared by 1 base and J by 6 bases, with 2 bases of the junction left unmatched. Looked up from germline, CDR1 is LNHDA and CDR2 is SQIVND (reference sequence). The CDR3 spans 15 residues. In nucleotides, the CDR3 is TGTGCCAGTAGTATAGCAGGACAGGGGGCCGGGGAGCTGTTTTTT. Its translation: CASSIAGQGAGELFF.

This clone was found a few times. The chain has TRBV6-6 and TRBJ2-2; 9 nucleotides line up with TRBD2. CDR1 is MNHNY and CDR2 is SVGAGI in the germline V gene (reference sequence). This CDR3 has 16 residues. Losses at the gene ends were 6 bases for V and 6 bases for J; bases not matched to a gene: 11. The CDR3 loop reads CASSLIGGLASGELFF. The CDR3 region has the DNA TGTGCCAGCAGCCTCATTGGTGGACTAGCGTCCGGGGAGCTGTTTTTT.

The gene calls are TRBV2 and TRBJ2-7; tentatively, D is TRBD1 (6 bases). V shed 4 bases and J shed 2 bases, with 18 bases lying between them. Germline V gene sequence: CDR1 SNHLY, CDR2 FYNNEI. The length of the CDR3 is 16 residues. The CDR3 bases are TGTGCCAGCAGTGGACGTTCAGGGGCGAAACCCTACGAGCAGTACTTC. It yields the protein CASSGRSGAKPYEQYF.

The rearrangement links TRBV4-2 to TRBJ1-2, with 7 bases matching TRBD1. Germline V gene sequence: CDR1 LGHNA, CDR2 YNFKEQ. After removal of 3 bases from V and 5 bases from J, the junction contained 9 bases not matched to a gene. CDR3 size: 15 residues. The CDR3 loop is CASSHYTGEKYGYTF. DNA of the CDR3: TGTGCCAGCAGCCACTATACAGGGGAAAAATATGGCTACACCTTC.